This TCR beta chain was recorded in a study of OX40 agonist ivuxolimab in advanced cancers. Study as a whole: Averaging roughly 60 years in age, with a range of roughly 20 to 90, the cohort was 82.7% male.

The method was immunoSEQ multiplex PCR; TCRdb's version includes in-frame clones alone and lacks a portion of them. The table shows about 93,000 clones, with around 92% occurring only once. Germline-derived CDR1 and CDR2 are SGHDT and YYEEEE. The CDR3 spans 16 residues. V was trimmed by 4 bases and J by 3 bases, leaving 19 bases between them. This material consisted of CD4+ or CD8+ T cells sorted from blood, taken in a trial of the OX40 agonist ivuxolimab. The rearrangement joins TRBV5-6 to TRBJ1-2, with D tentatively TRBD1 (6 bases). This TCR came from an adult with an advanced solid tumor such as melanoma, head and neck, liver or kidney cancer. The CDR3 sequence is CASSKDQGQNYYGYTF. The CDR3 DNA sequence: TGTGCCAGCAGCAAAGATCAGGGGCAAAACTACTATGGCTACACCTTC.